This T cell receptor beta chain derives from a study of blood T cell repertoires in COVID-19 (dated by TCRdb to the early 2020s). With respect to the entire study: The collaborator samples originated in the United States, Italy and Spain and spanned the acute and convalescent phases of COVID-19. The repertoires were made available in a free public database intended to serve as a resource for research on the immune response to SARS-CoV-2. Subjects who had been exposed to COVID-19, were actively infected with it, or had recovered from it provided the deeply sampled blood TCRbeta repertoires that made up the dataset. The prospective study material was composed of cDNA or gDNA derived from T cells, B-cell-depleted T cells, or PBMCs. A de-identified subject ID, COVID-19 status, age in years and sex were almost always included in the sample metadata. Where HLA class I and class II types were available, the types were taken from metadata supplied by the sample provider, not from assay-based typing. The samples were drawn from two sources: the first 160 participants of the ongoing ImmuneRACE study, and 950 to 1,500 subjects contributed by 6 global collaborators.

Points the paper makes about the study in general: Clinical and demographic metadata were provided uncurated, with the amount varying by source and participant.

Enrolling through a virtual design, the prospective study's participants ranged in age from roughly 18 to 95 years and lived across roughly 24 United States geographic areas. To assign participants to cohorts, the prospective study relied on clinical history that participants themselves reported in a screening survey and a study questionnaire. For ImmuneRACE Cohort 3, a participant was defined as recovered based on two consecutive negative NP/OP PCR tests, clearance by a healthcare professional, or resolution of symptoms. Each participant in the prospective study had whole blood, serum and a nasopharyngeal or oropharyngeal swab collected by mobile phlebotomists. Participants in the prospective study had the option to provide additional blood draws and questionnaires over an approximately 2-month period. Blood samples from the prospective study were shipped frozen or at room temperature prior to DNA extraction.

Note on this clone: Its antigen is not yet known. Within one base of it there is no much larger clone, and no base qualities were kept.

TCRbeta CDR3 regions were amplified from genomic DNA using the immunoSEQ Assay, a bias-controlled multiplex PCR. Per the source publication's procedure: Nucleated cell counts per sample were estimated from amplification of reference gene primers within the assay. Sequence reads were collapsed and filtered to measure the absolute abundance of every unique TCRbeta CDR3 rearrangement. For each sample, productive Simpson clonality was calculated as the square root of Simpson's diversity index across productive rearrangements. TCRdb stores this immuneACCESS table with in-frame sequences only. Part of the clones is absent; in the studies checked, under half of the shortfall reflects unresolved V genes, and no reason is known for the rest. The V and J calls and the clone size are those of that table, but D and trimming were determined from the DNA. For this sample the table gives about 220,000 clones, of which roughly nine tenths were detected only once. Together, the top ten hold approximately 2.7% of the sample.

The germline ends are 7 bases apart after V is trimmed by 1 base and J by 4 bases. Based on the germline V gene (reference sequence), the CDR1 and CDR2 sequences are LNHDA and SQIVND. There are 14 amino acids in the CDR3, from cysteine to phenylalanine inclusive. Only the CDR3 DNA is retained, 42 bases long and in frame from the first base. Sample: PBMCs or T cells enriched from blood (not recorded which). Here the chain combines TRBV19 and TRBJ2-2; the D gene cannot be named for sure. The sequence was collected from a woman aged 25 to 39 who had recovered from COVID-19. The nucleotide sequence reads TGTGCCAGTAGTATAGGCGTGCCCACCGGGGAGCTGTTTTTT. This gives the protein CASSIGVPTGELFF.